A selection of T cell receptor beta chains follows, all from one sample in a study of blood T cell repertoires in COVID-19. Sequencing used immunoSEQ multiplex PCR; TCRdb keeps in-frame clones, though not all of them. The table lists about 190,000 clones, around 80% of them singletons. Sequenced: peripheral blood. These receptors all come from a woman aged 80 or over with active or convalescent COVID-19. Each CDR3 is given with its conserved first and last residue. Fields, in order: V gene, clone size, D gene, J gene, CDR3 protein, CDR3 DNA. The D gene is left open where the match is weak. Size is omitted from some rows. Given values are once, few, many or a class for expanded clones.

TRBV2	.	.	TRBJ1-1	CASSGGQSTEAFF	TGTGCCAGCAGTGGGGGGCAAAGCACTGAAGCTTTCTTT
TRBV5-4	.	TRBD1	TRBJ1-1	CASSQEQGAVTEAFF	TGTGCCAGCAGTCAGGAACAGGGGGCGGTCACTGAAGCTTTCTTT
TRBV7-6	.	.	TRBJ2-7	CASSLVMGGQHYEQYF	TGTGCCAGCAGCTTAGTAATGGGGGGACAGCACTACGAGCAGTACTTC
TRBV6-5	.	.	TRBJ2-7	CASRSEGWSYEQYF	TGTGCCAGCCGTAGCGAAGGCTGGTCCTACGAGCAGTACTTC
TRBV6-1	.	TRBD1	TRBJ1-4	CASSEAGQEGGNEKLFF	TGTGCCAGCAGTGAAGCCGGACAGGAGGGAGGCAATGAAAAACTGTTTTTT
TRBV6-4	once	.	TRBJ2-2	CASRSQGNTGELFF	TGTGCCAGCAGATCACAGGGGAACACCGGGGAGCTGTTTTTT
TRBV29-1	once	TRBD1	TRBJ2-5	CSVEWTGDSLETQYF	TGCAGCGTTGAATGGACAGGCGACTCTTTGGAGACCCAGTACTTC
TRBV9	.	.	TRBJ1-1	CASSVAGGGATEAFF	TGTGCCAGCAGCGTAGCCGGGGGAGGGGCCACTGAAGCTTTCTTT
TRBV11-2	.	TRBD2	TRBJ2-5	CASSQPRNSGGVETQYF	TGTGCCAGCAGCCAACCCCGGAATAGCGGGGGGGTAGAGACCCAGTACTTC
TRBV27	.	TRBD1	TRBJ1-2	CASSLLLTGGINYGYTF	TGTGCCAGCAGTCTTCTCCTGACAGGGGGCATAAACTATGGCTACACCTTC
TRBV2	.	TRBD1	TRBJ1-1	CASSLRQGGTEAFF	TGTGCCAGCAGTCTTCGACAGGGTGGAACTGAAGCTTTCTTT
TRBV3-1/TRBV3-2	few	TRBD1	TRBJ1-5	CASSLGTGVDQPQHF	TGTGCCAGCAGCCTCGGGACAGGGGTTGATCAGCCCCAGCATTTT
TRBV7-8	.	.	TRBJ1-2	CASSLRAGYTF	TGTGCCAGCAGCCTCAGGGCTGGCTACACCTTC
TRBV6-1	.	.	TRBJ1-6	CASSETGPSYNSPLHF	TGTGCCAGCAGTGAGACAGGTCCCTCCTATAATTCACCCCTCCACTTT
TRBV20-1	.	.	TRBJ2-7	CSASFPSPRGSSYEQYF	TGCAGTGCTAGTTTCCCATCTCCTCGGGGTTCCTCCTACGAGCAGTACTTC
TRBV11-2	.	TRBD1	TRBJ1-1	CASSLDRGSTEAFF	TGTGCCAGCAGCTTAGACAGGGGGAGCACTGAAGCTTTCTTT
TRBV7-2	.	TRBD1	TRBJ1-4	CASSSRGTGKEKLFF	TGTGCCAGCAGTTCCAGAGGGACAGGGAAAGAAAAACTGTTTTTT
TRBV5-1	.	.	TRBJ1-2	CASSWAGQDYGYTF	TGCGCCAGCAGCTGGGCGGGGCAGGACTATGGCTACACCTTC
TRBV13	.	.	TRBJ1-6	CASSLGGFDGSPLHF	TGTGCCAGCAGCTTGGGGGGTTTCGACGGGTCACCCCTCCACTTT
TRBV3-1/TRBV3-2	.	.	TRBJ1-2	CASSQDGGGAGYTF	TGTGCCAGCAGCCAAGATGGCGGGGGTGCTGGCTACACCTTC
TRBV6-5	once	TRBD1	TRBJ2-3	CASDHRGITDTQYF	TGTGCCAGCGACCACAGGGGGATCACAGATACGCAGTATTTT
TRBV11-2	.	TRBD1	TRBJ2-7	CASSLTGQGTYEQYF	TGTGCCAGCAGCTTAACAGGACAGGGGACCTACGAGCAGTACTTC
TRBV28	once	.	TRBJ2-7	CASSLPGKYEQYF	TGTGCCAGCAGTTTACCGGGGAAATACGAGCAGTACTTC
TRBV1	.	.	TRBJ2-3	CTSSQDRAGLPPVGDTQYF	TGCACCAGCAGCCAAGATCGAGCGGGGCTTCCCCCGGTTGGAGATACGCAGTATTTT
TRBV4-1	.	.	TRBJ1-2	CASSQDEGANYGYTF	TGCGCCAGCAGCCAAGATGAGGGGGCTAACTATGGCTACACCTTC
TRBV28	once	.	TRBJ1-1	CASHRRGNTEAFF	TGTGCCAGCCACAGAAGGGGGAACACTGAAGCTTTCTTT
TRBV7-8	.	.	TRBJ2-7	CASSLGQDGPYEQYF	TGTGCCAGCAGCTTAGGACAGGATGGGCCCTACGAGCAGTACTTC
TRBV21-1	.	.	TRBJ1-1	CASSKARAGYTEAFF	TGTGCCAGCAGCAAAGCAAGGGCGGGGTACACTGAAGCTTTCTTT
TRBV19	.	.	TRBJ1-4	CASIPRDSEKLFF	TGTGCCAGTATCCCCAGGGACTCTGAAAAACTGTTTTTT
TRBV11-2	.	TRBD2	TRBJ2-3	CASRRTSEVTDTQYF	TGTGCCAGCAGACGGACTAGCGAGGTCACAGATACGCAGTATTTT
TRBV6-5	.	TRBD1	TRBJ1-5	CASSRGQGDQPQHF	TGTGCCAGCAGTCGCGGACAGGGAGATCAGCCCCAGCATTTT
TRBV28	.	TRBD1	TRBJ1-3	CASSGTGGLGNTIYF	TGTGCCAGCTCCGGGACAGGGGGCCTTGGAAACACCATATATTTT
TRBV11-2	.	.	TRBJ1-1	CASSFDRSSNTEAFF	TGTGCCAGCAGCTTTGACAGGAGTTCAAACACTGAAGCTTTCTTT
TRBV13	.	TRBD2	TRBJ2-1	CASSLDLGGGPRNEQFF	TGTGCCAGCAGCTTAGATCTCGGCGGGGGGCCTCGCAATGAGCAGTTCTTC
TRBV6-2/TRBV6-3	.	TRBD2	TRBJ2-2	CASSLLAGLNTGELFF	TGTGCCAGCAGTTTACTAGCGGGGTTGAACACCGGGGAGCTGTTTTTT
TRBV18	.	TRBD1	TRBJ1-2	CASSQANRQGRYGYTF	TGTGCCAGCTCACAAGCCAATCGACAGGGGCGGTATGGCTACACCTTC
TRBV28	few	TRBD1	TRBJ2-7	CASNSPGQGLYEQYF	TGTGCCAGCAATTCACCGGGACAGGGTCTCTACGAGCAGTACTTC
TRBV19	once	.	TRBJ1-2	CASSMRNPNYGYTF	TGTGCCAGTAGTATGCGGAATCCTAACTATGGCTACACCTTC
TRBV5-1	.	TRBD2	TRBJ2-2	CASSFPGRGTGELFF	TGCGCCAGCAGCTTCCCAGGGAGGGGCACCGGGGAGCTGTTTTTT
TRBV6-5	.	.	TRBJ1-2	CASRPGVRNYGYTF	TGTGCCAGCAGGCCAGGGGTTCGTAACTATGGCTACACCTTC
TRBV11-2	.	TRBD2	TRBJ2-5	CASSLDSSGVLETQYF	TGTGCCAGCAGCTTAGATTCTAGCGGGGTTTTAGAGACCCAGTACTTC
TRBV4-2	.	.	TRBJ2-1	CASSHEGSSYNEQFF	TGTGCCAGCAGCCACGAAGGGAGCTCCTACAATGAGCAGTTCTTC
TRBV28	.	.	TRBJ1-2	CASTKSRRANGYTF	TGTGCCAGCACCAAAAGTCGGAGGGCAAATGGCTACACCTTC
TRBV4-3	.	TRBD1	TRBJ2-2	CASSQDDRGGNTGELFF	TGCGCCAGCAGCCAGGATGACAGGGGGGGTAACACCGGGGAGCTGTTTTTT
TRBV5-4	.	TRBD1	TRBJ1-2	CASRRTGEWYGYTF	TGTGCCAGCAGACGGACAGGGGAATGGTATGGCTACACCTTC
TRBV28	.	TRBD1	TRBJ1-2	CASSLNRGRRYGYTF	TGTGCCAGCAGTTTAAACAGGGGGCGCCGCTATGGCTACACCTTC
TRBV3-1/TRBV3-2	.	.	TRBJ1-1	CASSQDRFFYTEAFF	TGTGCCAGCAGCCAAGATCGTTTTTTTTACACTGAAGCTTTCTTT
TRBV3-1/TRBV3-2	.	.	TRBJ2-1	CASSQDRGKTYNEQFF	TGTGCCAGCAGCCAAGATCGCGGGAAAACCTACAATGAGCAGTTCTTC
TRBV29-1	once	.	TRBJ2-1	CSAAWQGGGEQFF	TGCAGCGCCGCATGGCAGGGGGGAGGAGAGCAGTTCTTC
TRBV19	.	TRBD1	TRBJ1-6	CASRRDRGSYNSPLHF	TGTGCCAGTAGACGGGACAGGGGCTCCTATAATTCACCCCTCCACTTT
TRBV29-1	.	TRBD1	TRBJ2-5	CSARRTGLGETQYF	TGCAGCGCTCGCCGGACAGGGTTGGGGGAGACCCAGTACTTC
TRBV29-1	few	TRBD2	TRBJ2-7	CSVELGGTLYEQYF	TGCAGCGTTGAGCTCGGGGGGACCCTCTACGAGCAGTACTTC
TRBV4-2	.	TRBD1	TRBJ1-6	CASSQESQGKSPLHF	TGTGCCAGCAGCCAAGAGTCACAGGGGAAATCACCCCTCCACTTT
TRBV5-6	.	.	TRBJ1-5	CASSPLGSNQPQHF	TGTGCCAGCAGTCCCTTGGGCAGCAATCAGCCCCAGCATTTT
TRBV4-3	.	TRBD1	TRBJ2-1	CASSQEAGGFGNEQFF	TGCGCCAGCAGCCAAGAGGCAGGGGGCTTCGGAAATGAGCAGTTCTTC
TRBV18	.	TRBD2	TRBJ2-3	CASSPFVTSGGSTDTQYF	TGTGCCAGCTCACCATTTGTGACTAGCGGGGGAAGCACAGATACGCAGTATTTT
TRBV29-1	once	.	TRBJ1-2	CSVVRPTTKAIYGYTF	TGCAGCGTTGTTCGTCCGACAACCAAGGCCATCTATGGCTACACCTTC
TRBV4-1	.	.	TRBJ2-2	CASSQGVGTRNTGELFF	TGCGCCAGCAGCCAAGGTGTGGGGACACGGAACACCGGGGAGCTGTTTTTT
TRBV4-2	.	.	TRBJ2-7	CASSQDLPGAIYEQYF	TGTGCCAGCAGCCAAGATTTGCCAGGGGCCATCTACGAGCAGTACTTC